This T cell receptor beta chain derives from a study of blood T cell repertoires in COVID-19. Whole-study context: Material from acute and convalescent COVID-19 was sourced from the United States, Italy and Spain. T cells, B-cell-depleted T cells, or PBMCs supplied cDNA or gDNA.

Source study methods: Researchers report that nucleated cell counts were estimated from reference gene primer amplification. Generated by immunoSEQ multiplex PCR, the TCRdb table keeps only in-frame clones and is missing some. The V and J calls and clone size come from that table; D and trimming were worked out from the DNA. Found here are about 160,000 clones, about 85% of them singletons; the top ten hold 6.9%. Looked up from germline, CDR1 is SGHRS and CDR2 is YFSETQ. CDR3 length equals 15 residues. V lost 4 bases to trimming and J lost 6 bases; unmatched junction nucleotides: 2. Seattle patient enrollment occurred during active infection, with longitudinal follow-up thereafter.

The clonotype comes from a man at least 80 years old with COVID-19, enrolled during active disease. Sequencing used peripheral blood. The chain is built from TRBV5-1 and TRBJ2-1; TRBD2 matches at 15 bases. CDR3 sequence reads: CASSPGLAGGNEQFF. CDR3 DNA: TGCGCCAGCAGCCCGGGACTAGCGGGGGGCAATGAGCAGTTCTTC.